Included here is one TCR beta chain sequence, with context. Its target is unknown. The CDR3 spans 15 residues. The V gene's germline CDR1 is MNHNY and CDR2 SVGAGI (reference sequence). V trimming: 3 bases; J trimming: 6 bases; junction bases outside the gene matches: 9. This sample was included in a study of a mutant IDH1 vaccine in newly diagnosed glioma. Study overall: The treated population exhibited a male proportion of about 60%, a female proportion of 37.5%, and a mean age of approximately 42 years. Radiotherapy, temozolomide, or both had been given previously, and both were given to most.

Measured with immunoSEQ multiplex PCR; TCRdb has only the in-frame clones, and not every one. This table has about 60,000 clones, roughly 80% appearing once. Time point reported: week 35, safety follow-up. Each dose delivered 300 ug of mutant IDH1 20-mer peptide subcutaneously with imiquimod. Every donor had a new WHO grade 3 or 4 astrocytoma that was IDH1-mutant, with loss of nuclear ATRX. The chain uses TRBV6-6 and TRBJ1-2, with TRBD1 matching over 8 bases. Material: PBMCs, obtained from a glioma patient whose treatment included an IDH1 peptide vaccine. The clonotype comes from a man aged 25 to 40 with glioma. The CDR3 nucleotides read TGTGCCAGCAGTTATTCGACAGGGGAAATTGATGGCTACACCTTC. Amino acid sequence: CASSYSTGEIDGYTF.